This TCR beta chain appears in the sequencing data of a study of memory CD4+ T cells and cytomegalovirus serostatus. The sort gate was single viable CD3+CD4+CD8-CD45RO+ cells for memory CD4+ T cells. Germline assignment: CDR1 ENHRY and CDR2 SYGVKD. V shed 6 bases, J shed 5 bases, and the junction held 2 bases outside the gene matches. CDR3 size: 14 residues. The data were produced by immunoSEQ multiplex PCR, yet TCRdb's version contains in-frame clones alone and is incomplete. The profile shows tens of thousands of clones, approximately 81% of them singletons. Sequenced input: memory CD4+ T cells from blood. V gene TRBV10-3 combines with J gene TRBJ2-1; the match to TRBD2 covers 12 bases. This clonotype was obtained from an adult in good health and CMV-seronegative. Some clones in this sample may be carry-over from other donors' samples. As DNA, the CDR3 is TGTGCCATCAGCCGGACTAGCGGGAACAATGAGCAGTTCTTC. This sequence encodes CAISRTSGNNEQFF.